This TCR beta chain emerged from a study of blood T cell repertoires in COVID-19. Overall study context: Some COVID-19 samples were acute and others convalescent; all came from the United States, Italy and Spain. PBMCs, B-cell-depleted T cells, or T cells provided the cDNA or gDNA that made up the material.

In the study's own analysis: Nucleated cell number was recorded as an estimate derived from reference gene primer amplification. Sequencing was performed with immunoSEQ multiplex PCR; in TCRdb, only in-frame clones are kept and a portion is missing. The D gene and trimming were derived from the DNA, and the V and J assignments and clone size from that table. The data show 150,000 to 200,000 clones, approximately 86% seen once. The clonotype was recovered from a man aged 70-80 years with acute or convalescent COVID-19. The sample consisted of peripheral blood.

The CDR3 DNA follows: TGTGCCAGCAGCTCCCGCCGGGGTACTGAAGCTTTCTTT. This codes for CASSSRRGTEAFF. The chain is built from TRBV7-3 and TRBJ1-1; D remains unclear. Deletions cut 4 bases from V and 5 bases from J, with 11 bases between. Germline CDR1 SGHTA, CDR2 FQGTGA. CDR3 length: 13 amino acids.